One and the same sample provided the 21 T cell receptor beta chains below, sequenced in a study of blood T cell repertoires in COVID-19. Profiling relied on immunoSEQ multiplex PCR, and the TCRdb table lists in-frame clones only, not all of them. The table shows 150,000 or so clones, with 75% to 95% occurring only once. The sequencing sample was made of peripheral blood. Source of these receptors: a man aged 45 to 65 with acute or convalescent COVID-19.

CDR3 coding DNA: TGTGCCAGCAGCTTATTGGGACTAGCGGGAGGGCCCTACGAGCAGTACTTC. Residues: CASSLLGLAGGPYEQYF. The chain uses TRBV7-8 and TRBJ2-7, with 16 bases lining up with TRBD2. CDR3 length equals 17 residues. V lost 2 bases to trimming and J lost 2 bases; unmatched junction nucleotides: 3. Germline CDR1 reads SGHVS; CDR2 reads FQNEAQ. Combining the CDR3 with reference TRBV7-8 and TRBJ2-7 gives the whole variable domain GAGVSQSPRYKVAKRGQDVALRCDPISGHVSLFWYQQALGQGPEFLTYFQNEAQLDKSGLPSDRFFAERPEGSVSTLKIQRTQQEDSAVYLCASSLLGLAGGPYEQYFGPGTRLTVT.

This clone was seen a single time. The germline gene is not matched at one end of the junction; a read error may be the cause. The chain has TRBV28 and TRBJ2-7; TRBD1 matches at 7 bases. This CDR3 is 13 amino acids long. Germline V gene sequence: CDR1 MDHEN, CDR2 SYDVKM. CDR3 coding DNA: TGTGCCAGCACCCTGACAGGGCAAGGCCCAAAGGACTTC. Amino acid sequence: CASTLTGQGPKDF.

This sequence joins TRBV6-5 and TRBJ1-1, with 11 bases lining up with TRBD1. The J segment lost 4 bases and the V segment lost 4 bases, leaving 5 bases of the junction unmatched. This CDR3 region has 15 residues. The V gene's germline CDR1 is MNHEY and CDR2 SVGAGI. The CDR3 nucleotides are TGTGCCAGCAGTTCCCGGACAGGGGGCGTCACTGAAGCTTTCTTT. Its translation: CASSSRTGGVTEAFF.

The chain combines TRBV6-5 with TRBJ2-7; a weak D match, TRBD2 (5 bases). There are 13 residues in the CDR3. Per the germline V gene, CDR1 is MNHEY and CDR2 is SVGAGI. The V gene lost 0 bases and the J gene lost 7 bases, with 10 bases spanning the gap. The CDR3 loop is CASSYSTGKEQYF. CDR3 bases: TGTGCCAGCAGTTACTCGACGGGAAAGGAGCAGTACTTC.

The chain carries TRBV19 and TRBJ1-6, with D possibly matching TRBD1 (6 bases). The V end lost 6 bases, the J end lost 0 bases, and 9 bases lay between the germline ends. Germline CDR1 is LNHDA and CDR2 is SQIVND (reference sequence). The CDR3 consists of 15 residues. The CDR3 reads CASSRQASYNSPLHF. The CDR3 DNA follows: TGTGCCAGTAGCAGACAGGCCTCCTATAATTCACCCCTCCACTTT.

The chain carries TRBV28 and TRBJ1-5, with unresolved D. Between the trimmed V and J ends, which lost 8 bases and 0 bases, there was a span of 14 bases. Germline lookup yields CDR1 MDHEN and CDR2 SYDVKM. The CDR3 extends over 15 amino acids. CDR3 region: CASRPGLYSNQPQHF. For the CDR3, the DNA is TGTGCCAGCCGACCGGGTCTTTATAGCAATCAGCCCCAGCATTTT. The full variable domain, in which reference TRBV28 and TRBJ1-5 provide the parts outside the CDR3, is DVKVTQSSRYLVKRTGEKVFLECVQDMDHENMFWYRQDPGLGLRLIYFSYDVKMKEKGDIPEGYSVSREKKERFSLILESASTNQTSMYLCASRPGLYSNQPQHFGDGTRLSIL.

This clone was recorded only once. The chain couples TRBV19 to TRBJ2-1; D is ambiguous. Trimming stripped 0 bases from V and 5 bases from J, with 11 bases between. Germline loops: CDR1 LNHDA, CDR2 SQIVND (reference sequence). CDR3 size: 15 residues. CDR3 sequence reads: CASSIDGLTDNEQFF. The CDR3 region has the DNA TGTGCCAGTAGTATAGATGGGCTCACAGACAATGAGCAGTTCTTC.

The gene calls are TRBV20-1 and TRBJ2-1; maybe TRBD2 (5 bases). This CDR3 contains 14 residues. The V gene's germline CDR1 is DFQATT and CDR2 SNEGSKA (reference sequence). Trimming stripped 3 bases from V and 9 bases from J, with 18 bases between. CDR3 DNA: TGCAGTGCTAGTCTTCTTGGAGGCTCAGGTGAGCAGTTCTTC. The encoded protein is CSASLLGGSGEQFF.

J is TRBJ1-1 and V is TRBV7-6; no definite D call. Germline CDR1 is SGHVS and CDR2 is FNYEAQ. V lost 0 bases and J 1 base, leaving 6 bases between the germline ends. This CDR3 has 14 amino acids. The CDR3 spells CASSLAPGNTEAFF. Here the CDR3 DNA reads TGTGCCAGCAGCTTAGCCCCCGGGAACACTGAAGCTTTCTTT.

The rearrangement links TRBV6-5 to TRBJ2-7; D perhaps matches TRBD2 (6 bases). The CDR3 has 12 amino acids. V lost 11 bases, J lost 2 bases, and 13 bases lay in between. Germline V CDR1 and CDR2: MNHEY, SVGAGI. CDR3 in amino acids: CASGGETYEQYF. DNA for the CDR3: TGTGCCTCCGGAGGGGAAACCTACGAGCAGTACTTC.

The chain is built from TRBV7-9 and TRBJ1-2; 7 nucleotides align to TRBD1. The V gene's germline CDR1 is SEHNR and CDR2 FQNEAQ (reference sequence). This CDR3 region has 16 residues. With 1 base clipped from V and 4 bases from J, the junction kept 9 bases outside the gene matches. CDR3 DNA: TGTGCCAGCAGCTTAGAGGGGGTGGGACAGTCCTATGGCTACACCTTC. Translation: CASSLEGVGQSYGYTF.

The rearrangement uses TRBV6-1 and TRBJ2-7; D is uncertain. V lost 2 bases, J lost 1 base, and 12 bases lay in between. The germline V gene has CDR1 MNHNS and CDR2 SASEGT. This CDR3 has 15 residues. The CDR3 coding sequence is TGTGCCAGCAGTGAAAATCCAGGAAGATCCTACGAGCAGTACTTC. It codes for CASSENPGRSYEQYF.

The V and J genes are TRBV6-6 and TRBJ1-6, with D possibly being TRBD1 (6 bases). CDR1 and CDR2 (germline): MNHNY, SVGAGI (reference sequence). Trimming took off 6 bases at V and 5 bases at J, with 8 bases between the two ends. The CDR3 is made up of 13 amino acids. The CDR3 loop reads CASRRQDNSPLHF. In DNA form, the CDR3 reads TGTGCCAGCAGACGACAGGATAATTCACCCCTCCACTTT.

The chain carries TRBV11-2 and TRBJ2-7, with D possibly TRBD2 on 6 matching bases. The germline gives CDR1 SGHAT, CDR2 FQNNGV. V was pared by 5 bases and J by 2 bases, with 16 bases between. The CDR3 runs 15 residues. DNA of the CDR3: TGTGCCAGCAGCGCATACAGCGGGTCAACCTACGAGCAGTACTTC. Residues: CASSAYSGSTYEQYF.

The CDR3 is CASSHSAANYGYTF. The CDR3 region has the DNA TGCGCCAGCAGCCATTCGGCGGCTAACTATGGCTACACCTTC. The V and J genes are TRBV4-1 and TRBJ1-2; D uncertain. From germline, CDR1 is MGHRA and CDR2 YSYEKL. The CDR3 extends over 14 amino acids. Deletions cut 3 bases from V and 0 bases from J, with 8 bases between.

CDR3 protein: CASSRTGERDEQYV. Written as DNA, the CDR3 is TGTGCCAGCAGCCGTACAGGGGAAAGGGACGAGCAGTACGTC. The rearrangement joins TRBV7-9 to TRBJ2-7, with 7 positions matching TRBD1. Unmatched junction bases numbered 9, after V lost 5 bases and J lost 5 bases. The CDR3 spans 14 residues. CDR1 and CDR2 (germline): SEHNR, FQNEAQ (reference sequence).

This clone was detected only once. The J gene is TRBJ2-7, the V gene TRBV7-8; 7 bases line up with TRBD1. This CDR3 is 15 amino acids long. The germline gives CDR1 SGHVS, CDR2 FQNEAQ. V was pared by 1 base and J by 3 bases, with 6 bases of the junction left unmatched. The CDR3 nucleotides are TGTGCCAGCAGCTTAGAACTGGGACAGTTCTACGAGCAGTACTTC. Its translation is CASSLELGQFYEQYF.

The chain uses TRBV25-1 and TRBJ1-2, with 8 bases that match TRBD1. The CDR3 consists of 16 residues. J gave up 4 bases and V 7 bases, and 14 bases lay outside the gene matches. In germline, CDR1 is MGHDK, CDR2 SYGVNS. The CDR3 loop reads CASILCHDRGPYGYTF. CDR3 DNA: TGTGCCAGCATTTTGTGTCACGACAGGGGTCCCTATGGCTACACCTTC.

This rearrangement joins TRBV6-6 to TRBJ2-5; D possibly corresponds to TRBD2 (6 bases). The V gene lost 2 bases and the J gene lost 4 bases, with 11 bases spanning the gap. Germline CDR1 MNHNY, CDR2 SVGAGI (reference sequence). There are 14 residues in the CDR3. The CDR3 DNA reads TGTGCCAGCAGTTACGGGGGAGGCGGAGAGACCCAGTACTTC. This codes for CASSYGGGGETQYF.

This clone was picked up one time. This chain links TRBV2 with TRBJ2-2; D might be TRBD1 (5 bases). Germline V lookup: CDR1 SNHLY, CDR2 FYNNEI. The CDR3 has 14 residues. Trimming removed 6 bases at V and 0 bases at J, with 8 bases between. For the CDR3, the DNA is TGTGCCAGCAGGGGGCCCTCGAACACCGGGGAGCTGTTTTTT. Protein: CASRGPSNTGELFF.

The V call is TRBV7-9, the J call TRBJ1-4; 8 bases map to TRBD1. Germline CDR1 reads SEHNR; CDR2 reads FQNEAQ (reference sequence). Trimming at V came to 7 bases and at J to 8 bases, leaving 6 bases not matched to a gene. This CDR3 spans 13 amino acids. The CDR3 nucleotides read TGTGCCAGCAAAGACAGGGGTTCCGAAAAACTGTTTTTT. It encodes CASKDRGSEKLFF. The full variable domain, in which reference TRBV7-9 and TRBJ1-4 provide the parts outside the CDR3, is DTGVSQNPRHKITKRGQNVTFRCDPISEHNRLYWYRQTLGQGPEFLTYFQNEAQLEKSRLLSDRFSAERPKGSFSTLEIQRTEQGDSAMYLCASKDRGSEKLFFGSGTQLSVL.